This T cell receptor (beta chain) appears in the sequencing data of a study of shared clonotypes between healthy human individuals. The table lists this clone with many counts. The ends were cut back, 7 bases at V and 4 bases at J, with 19 bases in the middle. Germline CDR1 MNHEY, CDR2 SMNVEV (reference sequence). This CDR3 has 15 residues. Authors' data handling: ImmunoSEQ junction-only sequences lacked quality scores, so their filtering differed. The data were produced by immunoSEQ multiplex PCR, yet TCRdb's version contains in-frame clones alone and is incomplete. V, J and clone size are those of that table, while D and trimming were read from the DNA. The top ten clones hold 30% to 40% of a sample with about 690,000 clones, around 91% of them seen once. All donors qualified as healthy HIV-negative adults and had experienced no recent acute infections or vaccinations. Among the donors, all were Caucasian adults who lived in Nashville, Tennessee. CD8 memory was a combination that joined CD45RO+ cells with CCR7-negative CD45RA+ TemRA cells.

Sequencing input: memory CD8+ T cells from PBMCs. Subset described: CD45RO+ cells pooled with CCR7-negative TemRA cells. The sequence was obtained from a man younger than 35 in good health. Some clones in this sample may be carry-over from other donors' samples. The genes are TRBV27 and TRBJ1-2; weak D call: TRBD1 (5 bases). Here the CDR3 reads CASTTSLRDGYGYTF. CDR3 DNA: TGTGCCAGCACTACCAGTCTCCGGGACGGCTATGGCTACACCTTC.